This TCR beta chain was found in a study of shared clonotypes between healthy human individuals. DNA at about 200 ng, tens of thousands of T cell genomes, went into sorted-subset replicate PCRs. The protocol was immunoSEQ multiplex PCR, while the TCRdb copy is restricted to in-frame clones and leaves out a portion. The table shows millions of clones, with about 95% occurring only once. The naive CD8 population came from CD45RO-negative cells selected for CCR7, without terminally differentiated effector memory CD45RA+ cells. The germline V gene has CDR1 MDHEN and CDR2 SYDVKM. Trimming stripped 10 bases from V and 0 bases from J, with 18 bases between. This CDR3 region has 15 residues. General study points: Clonotype sharing among the donors was expected to vary with sequencing depth. Sharing across a handful of donors was seen in approximately 5.2% of naive CD4 clonotypes.

Regarding this clone: No antigen is known for it.

This chain connects TRBV28 to TRBJ1-1, with D unresolved. The material sequenced was naive CD8+ T cells sorted from blood. The receptor was derived from a man aged 18-30 years in good health. For the CDR3, the DNA is TGTGCCACCTTCCCCCCGGAGACACTGAACACTGAAGCTTTCTTT. It encodes CATFPPETLNTEAFF.